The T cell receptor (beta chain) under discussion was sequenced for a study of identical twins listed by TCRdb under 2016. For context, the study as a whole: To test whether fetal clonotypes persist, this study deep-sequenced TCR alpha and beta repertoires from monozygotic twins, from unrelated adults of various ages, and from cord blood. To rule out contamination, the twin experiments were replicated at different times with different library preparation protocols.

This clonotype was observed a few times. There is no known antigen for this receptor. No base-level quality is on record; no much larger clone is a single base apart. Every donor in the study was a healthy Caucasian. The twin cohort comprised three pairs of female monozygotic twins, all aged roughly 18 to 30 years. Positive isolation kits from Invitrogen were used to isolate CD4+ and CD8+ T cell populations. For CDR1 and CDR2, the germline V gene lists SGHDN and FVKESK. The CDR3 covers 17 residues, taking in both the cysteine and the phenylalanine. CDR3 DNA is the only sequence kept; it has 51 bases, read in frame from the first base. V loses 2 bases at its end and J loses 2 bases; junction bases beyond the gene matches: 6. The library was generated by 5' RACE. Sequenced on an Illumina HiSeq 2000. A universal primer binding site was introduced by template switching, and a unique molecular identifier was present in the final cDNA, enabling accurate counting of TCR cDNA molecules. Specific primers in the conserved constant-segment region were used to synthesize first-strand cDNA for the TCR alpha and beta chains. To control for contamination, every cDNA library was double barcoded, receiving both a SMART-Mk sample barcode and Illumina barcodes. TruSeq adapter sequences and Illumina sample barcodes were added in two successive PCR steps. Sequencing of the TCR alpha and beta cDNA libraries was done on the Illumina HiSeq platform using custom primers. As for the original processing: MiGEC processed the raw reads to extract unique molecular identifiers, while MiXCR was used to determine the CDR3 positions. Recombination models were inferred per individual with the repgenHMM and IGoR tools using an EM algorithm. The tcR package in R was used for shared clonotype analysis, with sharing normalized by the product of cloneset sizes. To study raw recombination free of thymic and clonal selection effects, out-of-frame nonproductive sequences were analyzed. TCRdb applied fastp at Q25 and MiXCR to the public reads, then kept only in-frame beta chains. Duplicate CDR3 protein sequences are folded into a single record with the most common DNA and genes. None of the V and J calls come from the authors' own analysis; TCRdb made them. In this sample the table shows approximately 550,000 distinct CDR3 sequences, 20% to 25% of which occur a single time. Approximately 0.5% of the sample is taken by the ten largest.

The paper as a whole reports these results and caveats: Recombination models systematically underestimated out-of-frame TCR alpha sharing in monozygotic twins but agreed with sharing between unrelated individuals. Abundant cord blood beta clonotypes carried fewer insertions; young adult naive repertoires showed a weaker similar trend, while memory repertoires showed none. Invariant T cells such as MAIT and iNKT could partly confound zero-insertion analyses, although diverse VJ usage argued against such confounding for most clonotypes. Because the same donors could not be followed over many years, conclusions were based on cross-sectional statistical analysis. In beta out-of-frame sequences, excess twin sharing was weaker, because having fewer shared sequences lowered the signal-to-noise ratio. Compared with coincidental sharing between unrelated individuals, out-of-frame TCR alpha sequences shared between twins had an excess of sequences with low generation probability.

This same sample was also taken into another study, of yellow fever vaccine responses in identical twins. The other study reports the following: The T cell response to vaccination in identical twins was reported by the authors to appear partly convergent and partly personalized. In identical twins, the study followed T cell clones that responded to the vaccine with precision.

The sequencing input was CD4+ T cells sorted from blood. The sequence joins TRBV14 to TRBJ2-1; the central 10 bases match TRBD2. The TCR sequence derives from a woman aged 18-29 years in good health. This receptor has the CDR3 CASSQSRGLAAYNEQFF. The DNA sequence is TGTGCCAGCAGCCAAAGCCGTGGACTAGCGGCCTACAATGAGCAGTTCTTC.